This passage covers 4 T cell receptor beta chains from one sample sequenced in a study of shared clonotypes between healthy human individuals. CD8 cells regarded as naive lacked CD45RO, were positively chosen for CCR7, and omitted terminally differentiated effector memory CD45RA+ cells. Using immunoSEQ multiplex PCR, the repertoire was profiled, and TCRdb retains in-frame clones only, with some absent. The table shows about 550,000 clones, with 95% to 96% occurring only once. The source material was naive CD8+ T cells sorted from blood. These receptors were collected from a woman aged 25 to 45 in good health.

V is TRBV10-3 and J is TRBJ2-7, with TRBD2 identical over 8 bases. Per germline, CDR1 ENHRY and CDR2 SYGVKD. Trimming removed 7 bases from V and 2 bases from J; junction bases left unmatched: 10. This CDR3 comprises 15 residues. This CDR3 is CAIMFEAGVAYEQYF. Written as DNA, the CDR3 is TGTGCCATCATGTTCGAAGCGGGAGTGGCCTACGAGCAGTACTTC.

The chain employs TRBV11-2 and TRBJ2-3, with TRBD2 matching over 9 bases. CDR1 is SGHAT and CDR2 is FQNNGV in the germline V gene. The CDR3 consists of 16 residues. V dropped 1 base and J dropped 3; count of bases not matched to a gene: 5. The CDR3 DNA is TGTGCCAGCAGCTTAGGGTATAGCGGGAGTACAGATACGCAGTATTTT. Protein: CASSLGYSGSTDTQYF. The full variable domain, in which reference TRBV11-2 and TRBJ2-3 provide the parts outside the CDR3, is EAGVAQSPRYKIIEKRQSVAFWCNPISGHATLYWYQQILGQGPKLLIQFQNNGVVDDSQLPKDRFSAERLKGVDSTLKIQPAKLEDSAVYLCASSLGYSGSTDTQYFGPGTRLTVL.

The rearrangement links TRBV27 to TRBJ1-5; D is uncertain. Germline-derived CDR1 and CDR2 are MNHEY and SMNVEV (reference sequence). The CDR3 spans 12 residues. The V end was cut by 5 bases, the J end by 1 base, with 3 bases between. The DNA for the CDR3 is TGTGCCAGCAGTCCCAGCAATCAGCCCCAGCATTTT. Amino acid sequence: CASSPSNQPQHF.

Comment on this clone: This sample includes further DNA sequences coding for the same CDR3. V and J are TRBV2 and TRBJ2-6; no definite D call. This CDR3 spans 13 amino acids. Germline V gives CDR1 SNHLY, CDR2 FYNNEI. The V end was cut by 6 bases, the J end by 1 base, with 4 bases between. The CDR3 here is CASSESGANVLTF. DNA of the CDR3: TGTGCCAGCAGCGAATCTGGGGCCAACGTCCTGACTTTC. The variable domain in full, with the rest retrieved from reference TRBV2 and TRBJ2-6, is EPEVTQTPSHQVTQMGQEVILRCVPISNHLYFYWYRQILGQKVEFLVSFYNNEISEKSEIFDDQFSVERPDGSNFTLKIRSTKLEDSAMYFCASSESGANVLTFGAGSRLTVL.